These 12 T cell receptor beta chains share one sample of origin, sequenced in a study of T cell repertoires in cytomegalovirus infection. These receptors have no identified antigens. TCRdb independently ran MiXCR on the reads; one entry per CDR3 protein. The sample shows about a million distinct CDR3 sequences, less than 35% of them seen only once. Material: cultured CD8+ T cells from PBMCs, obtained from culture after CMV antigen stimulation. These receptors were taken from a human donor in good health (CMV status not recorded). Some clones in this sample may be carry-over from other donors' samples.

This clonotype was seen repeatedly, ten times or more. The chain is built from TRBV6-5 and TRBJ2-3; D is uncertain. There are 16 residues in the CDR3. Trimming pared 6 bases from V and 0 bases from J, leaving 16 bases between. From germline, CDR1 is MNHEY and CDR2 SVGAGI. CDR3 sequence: CASSPQGPTSTDTQYF. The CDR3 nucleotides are TGTGCCAGCAGCCCGCAAGGTCCCACTAGCACAGATACGCAGTATTTT.

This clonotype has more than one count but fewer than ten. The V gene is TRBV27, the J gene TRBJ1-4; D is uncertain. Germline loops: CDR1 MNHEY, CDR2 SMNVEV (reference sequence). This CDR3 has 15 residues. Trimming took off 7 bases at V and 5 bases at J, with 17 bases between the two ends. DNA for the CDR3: TGTGCCAGCAAGTCGTTTGGGAATTGGAATGAAAAACTGTTTTTT. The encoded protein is CASKSFGNWNEKLFF.

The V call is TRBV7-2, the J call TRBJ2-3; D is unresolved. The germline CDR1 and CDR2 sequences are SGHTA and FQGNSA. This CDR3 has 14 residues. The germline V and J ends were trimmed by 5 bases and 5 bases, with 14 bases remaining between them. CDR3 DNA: TGTGCCAGCAGCCCCCTCACGGGCCTAGATACGCAGTATTTT. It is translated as CASSPLTGLDTQYF.

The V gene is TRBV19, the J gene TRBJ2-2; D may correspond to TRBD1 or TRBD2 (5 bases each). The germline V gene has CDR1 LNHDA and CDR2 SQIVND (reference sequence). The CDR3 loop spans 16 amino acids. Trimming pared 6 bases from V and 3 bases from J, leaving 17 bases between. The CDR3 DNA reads TGTGCCAGTAGCCCTATAGGAGGCAGGGACACCGGGGAGCTGTTTTTT. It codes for CASSPIGGRDTGELFF.

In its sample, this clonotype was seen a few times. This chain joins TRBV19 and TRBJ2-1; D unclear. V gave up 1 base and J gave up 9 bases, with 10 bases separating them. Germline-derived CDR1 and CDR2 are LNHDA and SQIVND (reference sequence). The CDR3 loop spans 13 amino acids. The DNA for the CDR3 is TGTGCCAGTAGTATAGGTGAGAGGCGTGAGCAGTTCTTC. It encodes CASSIGERREQFF. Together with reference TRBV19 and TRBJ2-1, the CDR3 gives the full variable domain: DGGITQSPKYLFRKEGQNVTLSCEQNLNHDAMYWYRQDPGQGLRLIYYSQIVNDFQKGDIAEGYSVSREKKESFPLTVTSAQKNPTAFYLCASSIGERREQFFGPGTRLTVL.

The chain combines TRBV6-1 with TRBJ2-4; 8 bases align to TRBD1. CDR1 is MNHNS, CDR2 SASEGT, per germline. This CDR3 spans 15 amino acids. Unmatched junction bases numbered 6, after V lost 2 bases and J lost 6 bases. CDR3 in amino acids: CASSEHPQGVNIQYF. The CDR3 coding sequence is TGTGCCAGCAGTGAACATCCACAGGGGGTAAACATTCAGTACTTC.

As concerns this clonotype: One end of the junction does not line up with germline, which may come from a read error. CDR3 DNA: TGTGCCAGCAGCTTGGAGTTCGGGTTTTCCCTAGAAACCAATGAGCAGTTCTTC. It codes for CASSLEFGFSLETNEQFF. The J gene is TRBJ2-1, the V gene TRBV5-3, with unresolved D. TRBV5-3 falls under the ORF class, with uncertain function. The CDR3 has 18 residues.

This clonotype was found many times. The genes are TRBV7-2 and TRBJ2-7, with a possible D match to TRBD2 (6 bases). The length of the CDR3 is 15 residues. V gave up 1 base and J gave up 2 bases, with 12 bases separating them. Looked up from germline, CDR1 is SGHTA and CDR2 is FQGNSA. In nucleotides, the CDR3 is TGTGCCAGCAGCTTAGGGGGGACTTACCCCTACGAGCAGTACTTC. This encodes CASSLGGTYPYEQYF.

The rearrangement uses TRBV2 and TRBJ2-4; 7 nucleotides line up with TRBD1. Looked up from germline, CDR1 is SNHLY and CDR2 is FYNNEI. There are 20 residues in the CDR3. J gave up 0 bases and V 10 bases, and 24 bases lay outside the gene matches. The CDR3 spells CATIGVAGGYRGKAKNIQYF. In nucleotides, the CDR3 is TGTGCCACCATTGGGGTCGCAGGGGGATATCGGGGAAAAGCCAAAAACATTCAGTACTTC.

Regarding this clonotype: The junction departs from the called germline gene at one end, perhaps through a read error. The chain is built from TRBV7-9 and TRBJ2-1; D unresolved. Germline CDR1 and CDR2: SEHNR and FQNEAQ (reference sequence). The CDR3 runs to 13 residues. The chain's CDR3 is CANSFNRDNEQFF. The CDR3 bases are TGTGCCAACAGCTTTAATAGGGACAATGAGCAGTTCTTC.

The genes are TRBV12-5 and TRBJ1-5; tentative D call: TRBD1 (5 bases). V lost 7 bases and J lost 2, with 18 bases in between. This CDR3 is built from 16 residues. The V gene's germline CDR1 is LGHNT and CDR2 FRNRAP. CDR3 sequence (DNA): TGTGCTAGTGTCAAGGATGGGCAGGGCGGCAATCAGCCCCAGCATTTT. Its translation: CASVKDGQGGNQPQHF.

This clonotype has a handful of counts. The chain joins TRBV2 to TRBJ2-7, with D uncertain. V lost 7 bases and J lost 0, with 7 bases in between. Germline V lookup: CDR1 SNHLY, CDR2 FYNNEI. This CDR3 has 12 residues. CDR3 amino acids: CASNVNSYEQYV. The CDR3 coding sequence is TGTGCCAGCAATGTTAACTCCTACGAGCAGTACGTC.